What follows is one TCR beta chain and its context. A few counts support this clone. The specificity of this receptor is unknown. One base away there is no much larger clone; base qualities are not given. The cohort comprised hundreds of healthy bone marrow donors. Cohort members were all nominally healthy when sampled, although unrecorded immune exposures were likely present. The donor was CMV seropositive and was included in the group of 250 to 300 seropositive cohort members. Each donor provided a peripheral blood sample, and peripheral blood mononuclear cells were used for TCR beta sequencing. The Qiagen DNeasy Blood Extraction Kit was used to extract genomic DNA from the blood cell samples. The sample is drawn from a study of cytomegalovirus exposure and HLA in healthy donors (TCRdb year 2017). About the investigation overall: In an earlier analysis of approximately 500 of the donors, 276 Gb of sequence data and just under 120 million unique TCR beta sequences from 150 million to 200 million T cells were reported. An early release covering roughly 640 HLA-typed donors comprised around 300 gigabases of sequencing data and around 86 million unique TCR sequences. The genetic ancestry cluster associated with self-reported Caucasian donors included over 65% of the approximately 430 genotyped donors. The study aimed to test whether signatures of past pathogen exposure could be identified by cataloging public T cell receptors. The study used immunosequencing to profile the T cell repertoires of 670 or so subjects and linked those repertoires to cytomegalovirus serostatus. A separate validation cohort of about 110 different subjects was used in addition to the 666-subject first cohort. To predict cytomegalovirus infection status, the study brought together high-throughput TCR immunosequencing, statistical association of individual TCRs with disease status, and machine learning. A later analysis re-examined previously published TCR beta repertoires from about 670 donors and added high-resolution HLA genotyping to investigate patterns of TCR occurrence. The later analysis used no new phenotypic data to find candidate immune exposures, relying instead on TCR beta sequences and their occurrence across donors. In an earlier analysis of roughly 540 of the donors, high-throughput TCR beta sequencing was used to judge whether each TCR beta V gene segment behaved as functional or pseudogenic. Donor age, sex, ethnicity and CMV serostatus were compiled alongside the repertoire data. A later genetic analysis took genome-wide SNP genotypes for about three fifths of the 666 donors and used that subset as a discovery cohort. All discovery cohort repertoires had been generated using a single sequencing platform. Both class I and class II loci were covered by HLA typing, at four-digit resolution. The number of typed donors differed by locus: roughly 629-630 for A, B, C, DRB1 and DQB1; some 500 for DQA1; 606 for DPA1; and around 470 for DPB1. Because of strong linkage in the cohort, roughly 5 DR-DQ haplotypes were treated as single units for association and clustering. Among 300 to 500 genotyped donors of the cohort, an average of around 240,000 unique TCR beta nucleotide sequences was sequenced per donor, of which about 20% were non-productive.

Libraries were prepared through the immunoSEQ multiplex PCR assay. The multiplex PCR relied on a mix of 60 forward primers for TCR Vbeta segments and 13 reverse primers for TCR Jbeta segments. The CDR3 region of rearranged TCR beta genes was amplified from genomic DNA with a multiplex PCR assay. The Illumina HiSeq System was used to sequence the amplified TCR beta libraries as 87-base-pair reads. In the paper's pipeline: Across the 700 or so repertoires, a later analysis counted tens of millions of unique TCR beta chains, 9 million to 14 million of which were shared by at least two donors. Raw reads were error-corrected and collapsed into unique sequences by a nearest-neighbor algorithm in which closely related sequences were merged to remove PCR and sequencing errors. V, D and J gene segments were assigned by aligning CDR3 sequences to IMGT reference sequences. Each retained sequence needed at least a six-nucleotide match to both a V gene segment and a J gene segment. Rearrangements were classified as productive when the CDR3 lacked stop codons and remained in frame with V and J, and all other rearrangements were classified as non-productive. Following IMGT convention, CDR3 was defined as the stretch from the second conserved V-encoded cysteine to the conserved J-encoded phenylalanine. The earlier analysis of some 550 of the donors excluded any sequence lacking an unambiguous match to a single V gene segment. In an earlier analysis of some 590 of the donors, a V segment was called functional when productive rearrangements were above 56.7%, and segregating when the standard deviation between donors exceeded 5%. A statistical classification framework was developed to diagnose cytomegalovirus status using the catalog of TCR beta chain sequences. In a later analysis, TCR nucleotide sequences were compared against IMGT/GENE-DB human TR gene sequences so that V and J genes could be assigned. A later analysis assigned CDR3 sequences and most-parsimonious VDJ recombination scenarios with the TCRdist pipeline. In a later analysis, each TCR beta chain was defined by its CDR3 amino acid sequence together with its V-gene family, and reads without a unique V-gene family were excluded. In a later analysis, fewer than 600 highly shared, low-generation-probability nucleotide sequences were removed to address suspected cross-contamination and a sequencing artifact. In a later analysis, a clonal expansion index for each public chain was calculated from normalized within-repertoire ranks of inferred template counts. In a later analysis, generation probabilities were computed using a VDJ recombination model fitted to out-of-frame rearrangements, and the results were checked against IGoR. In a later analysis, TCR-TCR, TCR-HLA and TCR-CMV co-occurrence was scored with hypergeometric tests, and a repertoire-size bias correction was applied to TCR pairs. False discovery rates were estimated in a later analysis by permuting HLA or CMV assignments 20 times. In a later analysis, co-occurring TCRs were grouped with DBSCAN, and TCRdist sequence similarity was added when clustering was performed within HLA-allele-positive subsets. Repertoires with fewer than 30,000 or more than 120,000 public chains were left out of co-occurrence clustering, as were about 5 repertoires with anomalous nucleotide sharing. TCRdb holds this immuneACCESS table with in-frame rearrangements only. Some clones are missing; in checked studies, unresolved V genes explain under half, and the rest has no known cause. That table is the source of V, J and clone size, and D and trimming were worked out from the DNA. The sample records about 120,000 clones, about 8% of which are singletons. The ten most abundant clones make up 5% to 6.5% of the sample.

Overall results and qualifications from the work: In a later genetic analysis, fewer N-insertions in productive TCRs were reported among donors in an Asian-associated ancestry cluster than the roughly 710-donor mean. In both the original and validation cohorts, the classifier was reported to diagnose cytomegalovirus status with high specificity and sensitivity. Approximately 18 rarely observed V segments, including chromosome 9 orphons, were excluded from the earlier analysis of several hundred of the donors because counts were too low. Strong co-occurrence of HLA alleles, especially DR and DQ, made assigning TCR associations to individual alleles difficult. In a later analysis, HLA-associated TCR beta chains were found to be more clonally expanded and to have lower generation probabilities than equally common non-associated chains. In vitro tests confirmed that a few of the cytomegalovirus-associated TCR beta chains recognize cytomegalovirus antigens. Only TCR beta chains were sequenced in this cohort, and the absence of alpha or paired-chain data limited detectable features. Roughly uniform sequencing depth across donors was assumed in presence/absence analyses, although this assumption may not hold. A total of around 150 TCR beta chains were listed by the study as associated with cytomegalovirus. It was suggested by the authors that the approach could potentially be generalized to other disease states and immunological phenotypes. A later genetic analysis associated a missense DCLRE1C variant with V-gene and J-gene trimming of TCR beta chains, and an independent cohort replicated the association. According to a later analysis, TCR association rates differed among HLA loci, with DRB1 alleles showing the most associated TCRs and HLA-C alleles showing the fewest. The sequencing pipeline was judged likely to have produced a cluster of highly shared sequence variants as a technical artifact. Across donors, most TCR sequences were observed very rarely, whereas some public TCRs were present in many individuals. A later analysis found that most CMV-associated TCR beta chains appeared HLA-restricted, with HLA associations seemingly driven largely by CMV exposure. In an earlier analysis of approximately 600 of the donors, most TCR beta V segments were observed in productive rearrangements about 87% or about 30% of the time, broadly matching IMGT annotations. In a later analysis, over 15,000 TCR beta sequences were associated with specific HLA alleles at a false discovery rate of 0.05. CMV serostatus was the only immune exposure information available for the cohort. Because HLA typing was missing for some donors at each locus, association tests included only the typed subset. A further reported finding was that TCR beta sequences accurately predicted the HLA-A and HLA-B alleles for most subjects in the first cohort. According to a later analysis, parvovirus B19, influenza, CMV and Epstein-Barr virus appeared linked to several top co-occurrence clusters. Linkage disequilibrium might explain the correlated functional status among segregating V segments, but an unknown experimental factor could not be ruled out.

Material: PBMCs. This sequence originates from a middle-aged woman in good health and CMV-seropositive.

The DNA sequence is as follows: TGTGCCAGCAGCGTAGATTCGACAGGGTATGGCTACACCTTC. Translation gives CASSVDSTGYGYTF. The V and J genes are TRBV9 and TRBJ1-2; a stretch of 7 junction bases matches TRBD1. Reading from cysteine to phenylalanine, the CDR3 counts 14 amino acids. The sequence is cut down to CDR3 DNA, 42 bases in frame from base 1. The germline V gene supplies CDR1 SGDLS and CDR2 YYNGEE. Trimming leaves V shorter by 0 bases and J shorter by 5 bases, with the junction holding 4 bases beyond the gene matches.